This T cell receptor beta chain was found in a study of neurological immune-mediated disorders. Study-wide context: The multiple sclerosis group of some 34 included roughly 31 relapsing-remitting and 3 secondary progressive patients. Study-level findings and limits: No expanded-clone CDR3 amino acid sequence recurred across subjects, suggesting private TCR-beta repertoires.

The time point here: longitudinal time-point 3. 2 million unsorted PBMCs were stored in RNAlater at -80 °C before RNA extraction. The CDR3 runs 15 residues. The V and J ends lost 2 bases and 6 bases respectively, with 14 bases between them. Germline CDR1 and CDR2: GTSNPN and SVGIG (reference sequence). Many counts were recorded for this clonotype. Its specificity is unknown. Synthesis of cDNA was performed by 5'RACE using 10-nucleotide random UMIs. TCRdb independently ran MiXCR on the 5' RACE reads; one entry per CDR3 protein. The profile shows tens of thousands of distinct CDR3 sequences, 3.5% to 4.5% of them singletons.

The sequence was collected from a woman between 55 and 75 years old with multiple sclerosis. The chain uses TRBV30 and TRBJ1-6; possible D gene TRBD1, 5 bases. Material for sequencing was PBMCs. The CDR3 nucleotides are TGTGCCTGGAGTATCCAGGGTCTCATTAATTCACCCCTCCACTTT. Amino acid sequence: CAWSIQGLINSPLHF.